The 17 T cell receptor beta chains given below trace back to one sample, sequenced in a study of blood T cell repertoires in COVID-19. The method was immunoSEQ multiplex PCR; TCRdb's version includes in-frame clones alone and lacks a portion of them. The sample has roughly 180,000 clones; more than 85% are singletons. Sequenced material: peripheral blood. Receptor source: a woman aged 25 to 39 with active or convalescent COVID-19.

This chain joins TRBV10-3 and TRBJ1-1; D not resolved. Trimming cost V 7 bases and J 0 bases, with 9 bases left between them. Germline V gene data show CDR1 as ENHRY and CDR2 as SYGVKD. CDR3 size: 13 residues. CDR3 sequence: CAIMEQLNTEAFF. CDR3 nucleotides: TGTGCCATCATGGAACAGTTGAACACTGAAGCTTTCTTT.

The J gene is TRBJ2-1, the V gene TRBV19, with TRBD2 matching over 7 bases. The CDR3 covers 15 residues. J gave up 7 bases and V 4 bases, and 10 bases lay outside the gene matches. Germline V CDR1 and CDR2: LNHDA, SQIVND (reference sequence). In DNA form, the CDR3 reads TGTGCCAGTAGTACCCCGGGGGGTCCCGTTAATGAGCAGTTCTTC. This gives the protein CASSTPGGPVNEQFF.

The chain couples TRBV18 to TRBJ2-1; 13 nucleotides align to TRBD2. Germline CDR1 reads KGHSH; CDR2 reads LQKENI. V shed 3 bases, J shed 3 bases, and the junction held 11 bases outside the gene matches. This CDR3 is built from 19 residues. CDR3 loop: CASSPGRTGLAGFYNEQFF. The DNA for the CDR3 is TGTGCCAGCTCACCGGGACGTACGGGACTAGCGGGATTCTACAATGAGCAGTTCTTC.

The CDR3 DNA reads TGTGCCAGCAGCCCCAGGACTTTTTCCGCTCGGTACTATGGCTACACCTTC. Translation: CASSPRTFSARYYGYTF. The chain carries TRBV3-1 (or the pseudogene TRBV3-2) and TRBJ1-2; D is undetermined. The V gene lost 4 bases and the J gene lost 3 bases, with 21 bases spanning the gap. Germline assignment: CDR1 LGHDT and CDR2 YNNKEL (reference sequence). There are 17 residues in the CDR3.

CDR3 amino acids: CASSLAGSQETQYF. Written as DNA, the CDR3 is TGTGCCAGCAGTTTAGCGGGGTCTCAAGAGACCCAGTACTTC. This chain joins TRBV27 and TRBJ2-5, with TRBD2 as a possible D gene (6 bases). The germline CDR1 and CDR2 sequences are MNHEY and SMNVEV (reference sequence). With 2 bases removed from V and 2 bases from J, the gap between germline ends came to 9 bases. The CDR3 length is 14 residues.

The CDR3 bases are TGTGCCAGCTCACCCACAGTCCTTTCTGGGGCCAACGTCCTGACTTTC. Its translation: CASSPTVLSGANVLTF. The chain has TRBV18 and TRBJ2-6; no clear D. This CDR3 comprises 16 residues. The germline CDR1 and CDR2 sequences are KGHSH and LQKENI. Trimming shortened V by 3 bases and J by 1 base, and 10 bases separated the two germline ends.

The chain combines TRBV7-8 with TRBJ1-5; maybe TRBD1 (5 bases). CDR1 is SGHVS, CDR2 FQNEAQ, per germline. This CDR3 spans 15 amino acids. Trimming shortened V by 5 bases and J by 2 bases, and 13 bases separated the two germline ends. CDR3 sequence reads: CASSPFGGGNQPQHF. The CDR3 nucleotides read TGTGCCAGCAGCCCTTTCGGGGGGGGCAATCAGCCCCAGCATTTT.

The chain joins TRBV19 to TRBJ1-1; D gene unclear. CDR1 is LNHDA and CDR2 is SQIVND in the germline V gene (reference sequence). CDR3 length equals 17 residues. The ends were cut back, 3 bases at V and 3 bases at J, with 20 bases in the middle. CDR3 sequence reads: CASSITPTASRDTEAFF. The CDR3 nucleotides read TGTGCCAGTAGTATCACCCCGACGGCTTCGCGGGACACTGAAGCTTTCTTT.

V usage is TRBV11-2 and J usage is TRBJ2-4, with TRBD1 matching over 7 bases. The trim removed 4 bases at V and 1 base at J, leaving 4 bases unmatched. The CDR3 loop spans 15 amino acids. Germline CDR1 is SGHAT and CDR2 is FQNNGV. The CDR3 sequence: CASSSWTGAKNIQYF. The CDR3 DNA is TGTGCCAGCAGCTCGTGGACAGGTGCCAAAAACATTCAGTACTTC. The whole variable domain, filled in from reference TRBV11-2 and TRBJ2-4, reads EAGVAQSPRYKIIEKRQSVAFWCNPISGHATLYWYQQILGQGPKLLIQFQNNGVVDDSQLPKDRFSAERLKGVDSTLKIQPAKLEDSAVYLCASSSWTGAKNIQYFGAGTRLSVL.

The chain employs TRBV4-1 and TRBJ2-1; 10 bases line up with TRBD2. Germline CDR1 reads MGHRA; CDR2 reads YSYEKL. Trimming cost V 1 base and J 10 bases; bases outside gene matches: 10. The CDR3 loop spans 16 amino acids. The CDR3 sequence: CASSQVLAGGSGEQFF. In DNA, the CDR3 is TGCGCCAGCAGCCAAGTTTTAGCGGGAGGCTCTGGGGAGCAGTTCTTC.

CDR3 residues: CASSQEALYEQYF. The CDR3 coding sequence is TGTGCCAGCAGCCAAGAAGCCCTCTACGAGCAGTACTTC. The chain employs TRBV14 and TRBJ2-7; D uncertain. The CDR3 extends over 13 amino acids. V lost 0 bases and J lost 3, with 6 bases in between. Per germline, CDR1 SGHDN and CDR2 FVKESK.

The V call is TRBV7-9, the J call TRBJ1-6; D unresolved. The CDR3 consists of 13 residues. From germline, CDR1 is SEHNR and CDR2 FQNEAQ (reference sequence). V dropped 5 bases and J dropped 7 bases, with 9 bases sitting between them. CDR3 coding DNA: TGTGCCAGCAGCCCAAGCCGGAATTCACCCCTCCACTTT. Its protein is CASSPSRNSPLHF. Supplemented by reference TRBV7-9 and TRBJ1-6, the full variable domain reads DTGVSQNPRHKITKRGQNVTFRCDPISEHNRLYWYRQTLGQGPEFLTYFQNEAQLEKSRLLSDRFSAERPKGSFSTLEIQRTEQGDSAMYLCASSPSRNSPLHFGNGTRLTVT.

The J gene is TRBJ1-1, the V gene TRBV30, with D uncertain. The CDR3 contains 12 residues. Germline loops: CDR1 GTSNPN, CDR2 SVGIG (reference sequence). V was shortened by 4 bases and J by 4 bases, with 10 bases between the two germline ends. The DNA of the CDR3 is TGTGCCTGGAATTGGGGAGGCACTGAAGCTTTCTTT. Translation gives CAWNWGGTEAFF.

This clone appeared a single time. The chain couples TRBV29-1 to TRBJ2-5; tentatively, D is TRBD2 (6 bases). The V end lost 5 bases, the J end lost 7 bases, and 20 bases lay between the germline ends. Germline loops: CDR1 SQVTM, CDR2 ANQGSEA. The CDR3 runs to 14 residues. DNA for the CDR3: TGCAGCGTTTGGGACTTTACGCCCGTCACGACCCAGTACTTC. Translation gives CSVWDFTPVTTQYF.

The rearrangement joins TRBV27 to TRBJ2-7, with 9 bases identical to TRBD1. Germline V gene lookup returns CDR1 MNHEY and CDR2 SMNVEV (reference sequence). V dropped 5 bases and J dropped 6; count of bases not matched to a gene: 11. This CDR3 spans 15 amino acids. The CDR3 coding sequence is TGTGCCAGCAGTCGTCCGGGACAGGGTTGGATCGAGCAGTACTTC. This translates into CASSRPGQGWIEQYF.

This sequence joins TRBV5-1 and TRBJ2-2; 10 bases line up with TRBD1. The length of the CDR3 is 18 residues. With 4 bases clipped from V and 3 bases from J, the junction kept 12 bases outside the gene matches. Germline V gives CDR1 SGHRS, CDR2 YFSETQ. DNA of the CDR3: TGCGCCAGCAGCGCGATTAATACCGGGACAGGGGACACCGGGGAGCTGTTTTTT. Translating it yields CASSAINTGTGDTGELFF.

This clone was found once. The genes are TRBV7-2 and TRBJ1-1; a weak D match, TRBD1 (5 bases). The CDR3 is 15 residues long. V dropped 1 base and J dropped 3 bases, with 12 bases sitting between them. The germline CDR1 and CDR2 sequences are SGHTA and FQGNSA. The CDR3 spells CASSLVVGTDTEAFF. As DNA, the CDR3 is TGTGCCAGCAGCTTAGTGGTGGGGACTGACACTGAAGCTTTCTTT.